This TCR beta chain was documented in a study of shared clonotypes between healthy human individuals. Study-level findings and limits: Memory subsets generally showed lower estimated richness than naive subsets.

This clone has only one observation. Its antigen is not identified. Using immunoSEQ multiplex PCR, the repertoire was profiled, and TCRdb retains in-frame clones only, with some absent. The profile shows over 300,000 clones, around 86% of them singletons. Source material: memory CD8+ T cells sorted from blood. Stated subset: CD45RO+ cells pooled with CCR7-negative TemRA cells. The sequence was collected from a young man in good health.

Written as DNA, the CDR3 is TGTGCCAGCAGTTTAATCGAGACTAGCGCCCACTACGAGCAGTACTTC. Translation: CASSLIETSAHYEQYF. The chain uses TRBV28 and TRBJ2-7, with 8 bases lining up with TRBD2. Germline V lookup: CDR1 MDHEN, CDR2 SYDVKM. This CDR3 is built from 16 residues. The trim removed 2 bases at V and 3 bases at J, leaving 9 bases unmatched.